This TCR beta chain is drawn from a study of monozygotic twins with inflammatory bowel disease. Study-wide findings and caveats: Support was absent for any single strong signal or clonotype linked to IBD. A reduction in TCRbeta diversity (inverse Simpson) was seen in IBD patients relative to healthy co-twins.

A remark on this clonotype: Its matching antigen is unknown.

The germline V gene encodes CDR1 MNHEY and CDR2 SVGEGT. This CDR3 has 16 amino acids. TCRdb re-analyzed the 5' RACE reads; it lists each CDR3 protein once, without DNA. Listed are about 300,000 distinct CDR3 sequences; 5.5% to 6.5% falls within the top ten. The J gene is TRBJ2-1, the V gene TRBV6-2 or TRBV6-3; the TRBD2 assignment by TCRdb is unverifiable without DNA. The sequence was collected from a human donor with ulcerative colitis or Crohn's disease, or a healthy co-twin of an affected twin (not recorded which). Sequences were obtained from blood. CDR3 sequence: CASRPTSGGENNEQFF.